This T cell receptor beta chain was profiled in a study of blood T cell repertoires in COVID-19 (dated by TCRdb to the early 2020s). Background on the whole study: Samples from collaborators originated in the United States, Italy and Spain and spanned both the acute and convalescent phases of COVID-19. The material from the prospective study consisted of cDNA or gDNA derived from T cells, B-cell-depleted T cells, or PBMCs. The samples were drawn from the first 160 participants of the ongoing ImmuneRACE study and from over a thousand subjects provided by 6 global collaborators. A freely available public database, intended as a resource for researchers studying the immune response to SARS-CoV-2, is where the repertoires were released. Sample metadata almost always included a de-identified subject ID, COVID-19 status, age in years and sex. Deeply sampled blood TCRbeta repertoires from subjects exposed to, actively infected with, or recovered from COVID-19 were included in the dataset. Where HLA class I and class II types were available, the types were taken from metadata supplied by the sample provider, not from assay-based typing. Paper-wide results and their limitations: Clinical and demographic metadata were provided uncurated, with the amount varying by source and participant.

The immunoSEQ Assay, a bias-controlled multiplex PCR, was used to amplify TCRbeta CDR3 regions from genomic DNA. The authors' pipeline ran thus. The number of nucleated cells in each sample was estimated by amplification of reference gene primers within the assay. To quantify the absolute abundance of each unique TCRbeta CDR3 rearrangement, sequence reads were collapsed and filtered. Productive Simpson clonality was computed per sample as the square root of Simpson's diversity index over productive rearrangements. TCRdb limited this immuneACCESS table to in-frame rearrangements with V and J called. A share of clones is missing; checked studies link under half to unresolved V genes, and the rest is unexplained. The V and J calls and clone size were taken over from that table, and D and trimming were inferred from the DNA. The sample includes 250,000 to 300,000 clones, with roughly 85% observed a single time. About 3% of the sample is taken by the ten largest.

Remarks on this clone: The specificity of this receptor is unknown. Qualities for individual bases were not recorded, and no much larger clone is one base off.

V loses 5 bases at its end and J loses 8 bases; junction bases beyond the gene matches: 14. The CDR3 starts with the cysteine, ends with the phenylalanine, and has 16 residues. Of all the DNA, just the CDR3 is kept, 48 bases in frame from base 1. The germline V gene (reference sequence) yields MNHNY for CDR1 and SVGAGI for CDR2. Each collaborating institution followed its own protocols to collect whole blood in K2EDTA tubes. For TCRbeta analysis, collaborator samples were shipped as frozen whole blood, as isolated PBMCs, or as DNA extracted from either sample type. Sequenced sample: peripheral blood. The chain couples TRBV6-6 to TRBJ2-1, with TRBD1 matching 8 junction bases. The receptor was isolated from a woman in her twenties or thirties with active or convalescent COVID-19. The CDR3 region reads CASSARTGTRLDEQFF. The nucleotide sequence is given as TGTGCCAGCAGTGCACGGACAGGGACGAGACTCGATGAGCAGTTCTTC.